The 5 T cell receptor beta chains listed next were all sequenced from one sample in a study of cytomegalovirus exposure and HLA in healthy donors (dated by TCRdb to 2016 to 2017). Library preparation employed the immunoSEQ multiplex PCR assay. For the multiplex PCR, a mixture combining 60 forward primers for TCR Vbeta segments and 13 reverse primers for TCR Jbeta segments was used. TCRdb took this table from immuneACCESS and kept in-frame rearrangements with V and J called. Such tables lack part of the clones; where checked against another copy, unresolved V genes explain under half of the gap, and the rest is unexplained. This sample gives fewer than 250,000 clones in total; approximately 80% of them show up just once. In total, the top ten clones hold 1.1% of the sample. Sequenced material: PBMCs. The receptors here all came from a woman in her 40s in good health and CMV-seronegative.

The rearrangement links TRBV27 to TRBJ2-3; D uncertain. With 4 bases removed from V and 0 bases from J, the gap between germline ends came to 5 bases. Germline V gives CDR1 MNHEY, CDR2 SMNVEV (reference sequence). There are 13 residues in the CDR3. This chain's CDR3 is CASSSSSTDTQYF. The DNA of the CDR3 is TGTGCCAGCAGTTCCTCTAGCACAGATACGCAGTATTTT.

This clone was observed a single time. V is TRBV19 and J is TRBJ2-5; 7 bases agree with TRBD2. Germline CDR1 is LNHDA and CDR2 is SQIVND (reference sequence). The CDR3 runs to 14 residues. Germline trimming cut 5 bases from V and 5 bases from J; bases unmatched to any gene: 8. Here the CDR3 reads CASSGSGEGETQYF. CDR3 bases: TGTGCCAGTAGTGGTTCCGGGGAGGGGGAGACCCAGTACTTC.

The chain has TRBV5-8 and TRBJ2-5, with 12 bases fitting TRBD2. Germline lookup yields CDR1 SGHTS and CDR2 YDEGEE. The CDR3 length is 18 residues. Germline trimming cut 4 bases from V and 0 bases from J; bases unmatched to any gene: 10. The DNA of the CDR3 is TGTGCCAGCAGCCCTGGACTAGCGGGACTTGATTACCAAGAGACCCAGTACTTC. Translated: CASSPGLAGLDYQETQYF.

This sequence joins TRBV11-3 and TRBJ2-5; 12 nucleotides line up with TRBD1. This CDR3 is 16 amino acids long. From germline, CDR1 is SGHNT and CDR2 YENEEA. J was trimmed by 4 bases and V by 1 base; bases with no gene match: 4. The CDR3 region has the DNA TGTGCCAGCAGCTTAGTTGGGACAGGGGGCCTAGAGACCCAGTACTTC. Translating it yields CASSLVGTGGLETQYF.

J is TRBJ1-2 and V is TRBV7-8; 7 bases agree with TRBD1. Losses at the gene ends were 6 bases for V and 3 bases for J; bases not matched to a gene: 4. The CDR3 has 13 residues. Germline CDR1 is SGHVS and CDR2 is FQNEAQ. This CDR3 is CASRKTGDYGYTF. Here the CDR3 DNA reads TGTGCCAGCAGGAAAACAGGGGACTATGGCTACACCTTC.